This T cell receptor beta chain was sequenced in a study of T cells in Graves' hyperthyroidism and ophthalmopathy. Study-wide points: Separating ophthalmopathy from stable hyperthyroidism was achieved by a 13 V-J model.

Patients aged 18 to 65 with hyperthyroidism were newly diagnosed, with duration under 2 months. The CDR3 runs 12 residues. Looked up from germline, CDR1 is SGHRS and CDR2 is YFSETQ. V gave up 6 bases and J gave up 7 bases, with 13 bases separating them. TCR beta CDR3 regions were amplified from RNA. HTBI primers were employed in a first-round RT-PCR of the TCR CDR3. TCRdb redid the calling of the multiplex PCR reads with MiXCR, one entry per CDR3 protein. The data show approximately 400,000 distinct CDR3 sequences, with around an eighth seen just once and 20% to 25% held by the top ten. This clonotype was detected only a few times. Its antigen remains unknown.

The sequenced sample was blood. The chain is built from TRBV5-1 and TRBJ2-5; D is uncertain. This clonotype was sampled from a man aged 25 to 45 with Graves' hyperthyroidism that later progressed to Graves' ophthalmopathy. CDR3 protein: CASTGVFGTQYF. In DNA form, the CDR3 reads TGCGCCAGCACTGGAGTGTTCGGGACCCAGTACTTC.